This T cell receptor (beta chain) stems from a study of CD8 T cells in ankylosing spondylitis. Study results and limitations: Reports of some motif variants in reactive arthritis synovial fluid and blood predate this one. The clones that were linked to disease were reported to be significantly enriched in matched synovial fluid samples from ankylosing spondylitis patients. Within peripheral blood, clones linked to disease were CD8+ and relatively rare.

TCRdb reanalysed the 5' RACE reads using MiXCR and keeps one entry per CDR3 protein. Of 150,000 to 200,000 distinct CDR3 sequences listed, more than 9% were seen once; the top ten hold about 27%. In regard to this clonotype: Its antigen is still unknown.

The CDR3 loop spans 14 amino acids. CDR1 and CDR2 from the germline V gene are SGHRS and YFSETQ. The ends lost 4 bases at V and 10 bases at J; junction bases unmatched: 9. The chain joins TRBV5-1 to TRBJ2-1; the match to TRBD2 covers 9 bases. The clonotype comes from a male donor with ankylosing spondylitis or in good health (not recorded which). The sequencing input was blood, either unsorted or a sorted T cell fraction (not recorded which). CDR3 DNA sequence: TGCGCCAGCAGCAGGCGGGAGGGCCTGAGGGAGCAGTTCTTC. It yields the protein CASSRREGLREQFF.